These T cell receptor beta chains were read from a single sample in a study of cytomegalovirus exposure and HLA in healthy donors. The repertoire was sequenced with immunoSEQ multiplex PCR; TCRdb's copy has only in-frame clones and lacks some. The table has tens of thousands of clones, roughly 93% seen once. Sample: PBMCs. The receptors originated from a man aged 25-45 years in good health and CMV-seronegative. Both conserved end residues are part of each CDR3. A D gene is named only where the DNA matches it firmly. Clone size is stated in some rows and not others, as once, few, many or a class when expanded.

J: TRBJ1-1
D: -
V: TRBV6-1
length: 14
size: -
CDR3: CASSHGGARTEAFF
DNA: TGTGCCAGCAGTCATGGGGGGGCGCGAACTGAAGCTTTCTTT

J: TRBJ2-7
D: -
V: TRBV4-1
length: 16
size: -
CDR3: CASSQVVGSRVYEQYF
DNA: TGCGCCAGCAGCCAAGTTGTTGGATCCAGGGTCTACGAGCAGTACTTC

J: TRBJ2-7
D: TRBD1
V: TRBV27
length: 15
size: -
CDR3: CASRAPGQVTYEQYF
DNA: TGTGCCAGCAGAGCTCCGGGACAGGTAACCTACGAGCAGTACTTC

J: TRBJ1-1
D: -
V: TRBV2
length: 13
size: -
CDR3: CASTLDRGTEAFF
DNA: TGTGCCAGCACGCTGGACAGAGGCACTGAAGCTTTCTTT

J: TRBJ2-1
D: -
V: TRBV27
length: 19
size: -
CDR3: CASSSLNRLGASGYNEQFF
DNA: TGTGCCAGCAGTTCATTGAACAGGCTGGGGGCTAGCGGATACAATGAGCAGTTCTTC

J: TRBJ2-1
D: TRBD1
V: TRBV19
length: 14
size: -
CDR3: CASSITTGFDEQFF
DNA: TGTGCCAGTAGCATAACGACAGGGTTCGATGAGCAGTTCTTC

J: TRBJ2-1
D: -
V: TRBV29-1
length: 13
size: -
CDR3: CSVAGLFYNEQFF
DNA: TGCAGCGTTGCCGGACTCTTCTACAATGAGCAGTTCTTC

J: TRBJ2-7
D: TRBD1
V: TRBV2
length: 13
size: -
CDR3: CASSGGTGAIQYF
DNA: TGTGCCAGCAGTGGTGGGACAGGGGCGATTCAGTACTTC

J: TRBJ2-3
D: -
V: TRBV6-5
length: 13
size: once
CDR3: CASSATSTDTQYF
DNA: TGTGCCAGCAGTGCTACGAGCACAGATACGCAGTATTTT

J: TRBJ2-3
D: TRBD1
V: TRBV9
length: 14
size: -
CDR3: CASSVVGTADTQYF
DNA: TGTGCCAGCAGCGTAGTAGGGACAGCAGATACGCAGTATTTT